This paragraph covers one T cell receptor (beta chain) sequence. Its antigen remains unidentified. Base qualities are not at hand, and no much larger clone is one base apart. Using the immunoSEQ two-step multiplex PCR at survey-level depth, TRB CDR3 regions were amplified from genomic DNA. Synthetic inline TR CDR3 controls covering all V-J pairings were spiked into each PCR so that template counts could be estimated and amplification bias removed. Reads were processed so that amplification and sequencing bias were reduced, and quantification was performed against synthetic TR CDR3 analogs. In the source study's methods: In ImmunoSEQ Analyzer, raw data were processed so that out-of-frame sequences and CDR3s with stop codons were removed, with gene names following IMGT nomenclature. Normalized Shannon entropy, defined as 1 minus Pielou's evenness, served as the summary measure of repertoire diversity. TRB sequences were considered identical only when V gene, J gene and CDR3 were shared. Public PML clonotypes were CDR3s found in two or more PML-onset samples but not found earlier, in controls, or in public databases. CDR3 amino acid composition by position was analyzed with Skylign using the observed count method. Here the immuneACCESS table is served through TCRdb, limited to in-frame sequences with V and J called. Missing clones are a known gap in these copies; in checked studies unresolved V genes cover under half, and the rest lacks a known reason. V, J and clone size are taken as reported in that table, and D and trimming were inferred from the DNA itself. In all, the sample holds 31,000 or so clones, and roughly 87% of those were seen once. The ten most abundant clones make up 5.7% of the sample.

CDR1 and CDR2 are read off the germline V gene as SGHAT and FQNNGV. The germline ends are 7 bases apart after V is trimmed by 3 bases and J by 4 bases. Its CDR3 holds 12 amino acids, cysteine through phenylalanine. Solely the CDR3 DNA is kept, with 36 bases framed from the first base. These data originate in a study of multiple sclerosis patients with progressive multifocal leukoencephalopathy (dated by TCRdb to the late 2010s). Describing the broader study: Peripheral T and B cells were examined in MS patients who went on to develop PML (4 under natalizumab, 1 after alemtuzumab) as well as in treated patients who did not. From before therapy, through 6 and 12 months, up to PML onset, two natalizumab-treated patients who later developed PML were tracked longitudinally. The study was designed to detect JC virus-specific or public T-cell expansions arising at the time of PML onset. Study-wide findings and limitations: When PML developed, no shared TRBV or TRBJ gene usage and no preferred TRBV-TRBJ pairings were found. Most PML patients had lower normalized Shannon entropy, suggesting less diverse TRB repertoires, while values in the natalizumab-treated controls sat near 1. The analysis covered only peripheral blood, although cerebrospinal fluid or brain lymphocytes might be more informative for natalizumab-associated PML. Because of the small, descriptive cohort, whether findings reflect JC virus infection or general immunocompromise remained unclear. Although TRB clones above 0.5% frequency turned up only in PML patients, the clones expanded at PML onset were already present before and during natalizumab therapy.

This sample's time point label indicates: time of PML onset. Taken with the paper, the label for treatment or condition translates to: on natalizumab therapy at sampling. Diagnosis of PML relied on clinical and MRI findings, with confirmation coming from detection of JC virus DNA in cerebrospinal fluid. In the natalizumab-treated patients, PML developed after between 16 and 56 months of natalizumab therapy. All listed patients had previously received interferon beta, and all PML patients were female. At the time of PML onset, T3 blood samples were collected. Ficoll-Hypaque density gradient centrifugation was used to isolate peripheral blood mononuclear cells.

This receptor was identified in a woman aged 40-49 years with progressive multifocal leukoencephalopathy. The rearranged segments are TRBV11-2 and TRBJ2-7; TRBD1 is a possible D gene, resting on 5 matching bases. The sample consisted of PBMCs, taken from a patient treated with natalizumab. Here is the DNA: TGTGCCAGCAGCTTTCAGGGTTACGAGCAGTACTTC. This gives the protein CASSFQGYEQYF.